Listed below are T cell receptor beta chains from one sample, sequenced in a study of T cells in Graves' hyperthyroidism and ophthalmopathy. TCRdb reprocessed the multiplex PCR reads with MiXCR, giving one entry per CDR3 protein. Of around 350,000 distinct CDR3 sequences listed, roughly 19% are singletons. The sample consisted of blood. The receptors here all came from a woman aged 18-30 years with Graves' hyperthyroidism. Both conserved end residues are part of each CDR3. The D gene is left open where the match is weak. Clone size is given for some rows only: seen once, a few or many times, or a class if the clone is expanded.

D gene: TRBD2
V gene: TRBV12-3/TRBV12-4
J gene: TRBJ2-5
clone size: many
CDR3 protein: CASSEPAGAAETQYF
CDR3 DNA: TGTGCCAGCAGTGAACCAGCGGGGGCTGCGGAGACCCAGTACTTC

D gene: -
V gene: TRBV6-5
J gene: TRBJ1-1
clone size: many
CDR3 protein: CASSYSGWGGMNTEAFF
CDR3 DNA: TGTGCCAGCAGTTACTCCGGGTGGGGGGGCATGAACACTGAAGCTTTCTTT

D gene: -
V gene: TRBV20-1
J gene: TRBJ1-1
clone size: many
CDR3 protein: CSARYDPQTEAFF
CDR3 DNA: TGCAGTGCTAGATATGACCCTCAGACTGAAGCTTTCTTT

D gene: -
V gene: TRBV29-1
J gene: TRBJ2-7
clone size: -
CDR3 protein: CSVGSLDRRGYYEQYF
CDR3 DNA: TGCAGCGTCGGCTCCCTAGACAGGAGAGGGTACTACGAGCAGTACTTC

D gene: -
V gene: TRBV6-1
J gene: TRBJ2-5
clone size: many
CDR3 protein: CASSGSGETQYF
CDR3 DNA: TGTGCCAGCAGTGGGAGTGGTGAGACCCAGTACTTC

D gene: -
V gene: TRBV20-1
J gene: TRBJ2-2
clone size: many
CDR3 protein: CSAHGGRASAGELFF
CDR3 DNA: TGCAGTGCCCACGGAGGGCGAGCTTCAGCCGGGGAGCTGTTTTTT

D gene: TRBD1
V gene: TRBV5-5
J gene: TRBJ2-4
clone size: many
CDR3 protein: CASSLGQGRNIQYF
CDR3 DNA: TGTGCCAGCAGCTTAGGACAGGGGAGAAACATTCAGTACTTC

D gene: -
V gene: TRBV7-9
J gene: TRBJ1-1
clone size: many
CDR3 protein: CASKGNRNTEAFF
CDR3 DNA: TGTGCCAGCAAGGGGAATAGGAACACTGAAGCTTTCTTT

D gene: -
V gene: TRBV5-1
J gene: TRBJ2-4
clone size: many
CDR3 protein: CASSRGGGVDKNIQYF
CDR3 DNA: TGCGCCAGCAGCCGCGGAGGGGGCGTAGACAAAAACATTCAGTACTTC

D gene: -
V gene: TRBV6-2/TRBV6-3
J gene: TRBJ2-2
clone size: few
CDR3 protein: CASSTLGQIPQGDGELFF
CDR3 DNA: TGTGCCAGCAGTACCCTCGGACAGATCCCCCAAGGAGACGGGGAGCTGTTTTTT

D gene: -
V gene: TRBV6-1
J gene: TRBJ2-7
clone size: many
CDR3 protein: CASSEDELRARSYEQYF
CDR3 DNA: TGTGCCAGCAGTGAAGACGAACTCCGGGCGCGTTCCTACGAGCAGTACTTC

D gene: TRBD2
V gene: TRBV6-1
J gene: TRBJ2-1
clone size: few
CDR3 protein: CASSDSGGVSYNEQFF
CDR3 DNA: TGTGCCAGCAGTGATAGCGGGGGGGTTTCCTACAATGAGCAGTTCTTC

D gene: -
V gene: TRBV5-5
J gene: TRBJ2-7
clone size: many
CDR3 protein: CASSLQAAYEQYF
CDR3 DNA: TGTGCCAGCAGCTTGCAGGCGGCCTACGAGCAGTACTTC